The rows below give T cell receptor beta chains drawn from one sample of a study of cytomegalovirus exposure and HLA in healthy donors. Only in-frame clones appear in the TCRdb table, and some are missing; sequencing was by immunoSEQ multiplex PCR. The sample has 100,000 to 150,000 clones, less than 85% seen once; the top ten hold 1.2%. Sequencing was performed on PBMCs. These receptors were collected from a female donor in good health and CMV-seronegative. Each CDR3 is given with its conserved first and last residue. Fields, in order: J gene, V gene, D gene, clone size, CDR3 DNA, CDR3 protein. D genes are given only for firm matches. Only part of the rows carry a size: once, few, many, or a class if the clone is expanded.

TRBJ2-5 TRBV28 TRBD2 NA TGTGCCAGCAGTTTAACGACTAGCGGGCAGACTTATCGACCCCAAGAGACCCAGTACTTC CASSLTTSGQTYRPQETQYF
TRBJ2-1 TRBV7-9 TRBD2 NA TGTGCCAGCAGCCGGTGGACCGGGACTAGCGGGAAGAATGAGCAGTTCTTC CASSRWTGTSGKNEQFF
TRBJ2-1 TRBV7-6 NA NA TGTGCCAGCAGCTCAAGGGGCAGTAACAATATCAATGAGCAGTTCTTC CASSSRGSNNINEQFF
TRBJ1-2 TRBV2 TRBD1 NA TGTGCCAGCAGGGGAAGGACAGGGGATAACTATGGCTACACCTTC CASRGRTGDNYGYTF
TRBJ2-3 TRBV28 TRBD1 NA TGTGCCAGCAGTTCACCCGGGACAGGCTTCACAGATACGCAGTATTTT CASSSPGTGFTDTQYF
TRBJ1-5 TRBV6-5 TRBD1 NA TGTGCCAGCAGTGGGGACAGGGGAACTAATCAGCCCCAGCATTTT CASSGDRGTNQPQHF
TRBJ1-5 TRBV28 NA NA TGTGCCAGCAGGCCGGGACACGGCTATCAGCCCCAGCATTTT CASRPGHGYQPQHF
TRBJ2-1 TRBV21-1 NA NA TGTGCCAGCGGGGAGACTAGCGGGAGGCGCTCCTACAATGAGCAGTTCTTC CASGETSGRRSYNEQFF
TRBJ2-2 TRBV27 TRBD1 NA TGTGCCAGCAGTTCGAGACAGGGTTGGGACACCGGGGAGCTGTTTTTT CASSSRQGWDTGELFF
TRBJ1-2 TRBV5-4 NA NA TGTGCCAGCAGCCTGAGTGTATCCTATGGCTACACCTTC CASSLSVSYGYTF
TRBJ2-1 TRBV27 TRBD2 NA TGTGCCAGCAGTCCCCTAGCGGGGGGACCCTACAATGAGCAGTTCTTC CASSPLAGGPYNEQFF
TRBJ1-4 TRBV7-2 NA NA TGTGCCAGCAGCGAAGACTATTCTAGTGAAAAACTGTTTTTT CASSEDYSSEKLFF
TRBJ2-3 TRBV9 NA NA TGTGCCAGCAGCGTAATCCCGGGGAGCACAGATACGCAGTATTTT CASSVIPGSTDTQYF
TRBJ1-2 TRBV11-3 NA NA TGTGCCAACAGCTCATGGGGGGGGGCCAGGGGATATGGCTACACCTTC CANSSWGGARGYGYTF
TRBJ2-5 TRBV27 NA NA TGTGCCAGCAGAGGGGGGGAGGAGACCCAGTACTTC CASRGGEETQYF
TRBJ1-1 TRBV6-5 TRBD1 NA TGTGCCAGCAGCTACGACAGGGGGTATTACAACACTGAAGCTTTCTTT CASSYDRGYYNTEAFF
TRBJ1-2 TRBV5-1 TRBD1 NA TGCGCCAGCAGCTTACAACCGGGACAGGGGAGCTTAGGCTACACCTTC CASSLQPGQGSLGYTF
TRBJ2-6 TRBV28 NA once TGTGCCAGCAGTTTAGCGGGACGGCCCTCTGGGGCCAACGTCCTGACTTTC CASSLAGRPSGANVLTF
TRBJ1-2 TRBV30 NA NA TGTGCCTGGACCCGAGAGAGGGCGGGGGGCTACACCTTC CAWTRERAGGYTF
TRBJ2-7 TRBV2 NA NA TGTGCCAGCAGTGACCTGAAACTCCCGGGGTACGAGCAGTACTTC CASSDLKLPGYEQYF
TRBJ1-3 TRBV25-1 NA few TGTGCCAGCAGTGACCGCCCGGGGTCTGGAAACACCATATATTTT CASSDRPGSGNTIYF
TRBJ2-1 TRBV5-1 NA NA TGCGCCAGCAGCGAAGGGACATCTTACAATGAGCAGTTCTTC CASSEGTSYNEQFF
TRBJ2-7 TRBV5-6 NA NA TGTGCCAGCAGCTCGAATCCCGGGGGTTACGAGCAGTACTTC CASSSNPGGYEQYF
TRBJ1-4 TRBV15 NA NA TGTGCCACCCGGCCCATTGGAGCAACTAATGAAAAACTGTTTTTT CATRPIGATNEKLFF
TRBJ2-2 TRBV19 TRBD2 once TGTGCCAGTAGTATGACCCGGACTAGCGGGAGGGCTCAGTTTTTT CASSMTRTSGRAQFF
TRBJ2-1 TRBV7-2 NA NA TGTGCCAGCAGCCCTCGACTAGTTAATGAGCAGTTCTTC CASSPRLVNEQFF
TRBJ2-5 TRBV19 NA NA TGTGCCAGTAGTCACAGGAGTGGGGAGACCCAGTACTTC CASSHRSGETQYF
TRBJ1-3 TRBV5-1 TRBD1 NA TGCGCCAGCAGCTTCATACCGGGACAGGGAAACACCATATATTTT CASSFIPGQGNTIYF
TRBJ2-3 TRBV6-5 TRBD1 NA TGTGCCAGCAGCGGGACAGGCCTTACAGATACGCAGTATTTT CASSGTGLTDTQYF
TRBJ2-1 TRBV5-1 TRBD2 NA TGCGCCAGCAGGCGGACTAGCGGGGGTGTGTACAATGAGCAGTTCTTC CASRRTSGGVYNEQFF
TRBJ1-1 TRBV18 TRBD1 NA TGTGCCAGCTCACTCCTGTTTACCGGGACAGGCGGTGGGGTCGCTGAAGCTTTCTTT CASSLLFTGTGGGVAEAFF
TRBJ1-4 TRBV2 NA NA TGTGCCAGCAGGAACAGGGCCCAGGGTGAAAAACTGTTTTTT CASRNRAQGEKLFF
TRBJ2-2 TRBV5-1 TRBD1 NA TGCGCCAGCAGCCCCCGACAGGGGGACACCGGGGAGCTGTTTTTT CASSPRQGDTGELFF
TRBJ1-5 TRBV6-5 TRBD1 once TGTGCCAGCAGTTACGGGACAGGGCGTAATCAGCCCCAGCATTTT CASSYGTGRNQPQHF
TRBJ2-6 TRBV28 NA NA TGTGCCAGCGGGGACATTAGCTCTGGGGCCAACGTCCTGACTTTC CASGDISSGANVLTF
TRBJ1-5 TRBV7-9 NA NA TGTGCCAGCAGCTTAGGCGGTCCTGGAAATCAGCCCCAGCATTTT CASSLGGPGNQPQHF